The rows below give T cell receptor beta chains drawn from one sample of a study of T cells after yellow fever vaccination. TCRdb redid the calling of the 5' RACE reads with MiXCR, one entry per CDR3 protein. The data hold roughly 260,000 distinct CDR3 sequences, with roughly 13% observed a single time. The sample consisted of CD4+ T cells sorted from PBMCs, taken 45 days after the yellow fever booster vaccination. Receptors were obtained from a man under 40 who received the YFV17D yellow fever vaccine. CDR3s leave out the opening cysteine and the closing phenylalanine or tryptophan.

TRBV28,ASSFSWTRTGQLSGGNQPQH
TRBV15,ATSRRGGRPEETQY
TRBV12-3/TRBV12-4,ASSLSGQSAGELF
TRBV20-1,SGLADYEQY
TRBV20-1,SASVVSRKNQPQH
TRBV18,ASSPQGTKTQY
TRBV18,ASSLGLALAYNEQF
TRBV19,ASTDRTRNEQY
TRBV29-1,SATAGVETQY
TRBV20-1,SAPNTGGEQF
TRBV11-2,ASSLLGLAHLANTGELF
TRBV6-1,ASSLFGQGADTGELF
TRBV6-5,ASSYSGTAF
TRBV4-3,ASSRITQY
TRBV19,ASSTKAQGPPLH
TRBV20-1,STDGAPSTDTQY
TRBV6-5,ASSYQGISGELF
TRBV20-1,SARVNDLKQSSYEQY
TRBV29-1,SVEGLADTQY